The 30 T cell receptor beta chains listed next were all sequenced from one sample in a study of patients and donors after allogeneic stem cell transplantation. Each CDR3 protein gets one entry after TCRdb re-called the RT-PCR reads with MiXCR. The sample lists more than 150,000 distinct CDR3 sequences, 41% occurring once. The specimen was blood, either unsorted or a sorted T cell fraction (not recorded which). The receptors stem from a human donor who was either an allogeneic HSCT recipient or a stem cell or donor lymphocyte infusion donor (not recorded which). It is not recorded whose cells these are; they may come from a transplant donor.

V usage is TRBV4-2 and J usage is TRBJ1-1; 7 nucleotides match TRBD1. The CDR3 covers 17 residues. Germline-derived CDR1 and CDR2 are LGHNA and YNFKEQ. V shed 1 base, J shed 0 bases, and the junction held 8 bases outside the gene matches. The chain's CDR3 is CASSQGWTGFMNTEAFF. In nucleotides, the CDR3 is TGTGCCAGCAGCCAAGGGTGGACAGGATTCATGAACACTGAAGCTTTCTTT.

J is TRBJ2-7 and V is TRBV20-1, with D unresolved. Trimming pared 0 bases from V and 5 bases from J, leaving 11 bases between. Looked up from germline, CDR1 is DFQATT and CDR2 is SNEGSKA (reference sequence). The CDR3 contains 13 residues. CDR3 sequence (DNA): TGCAGTGCTAGAGAAGGACCGGCCCACGAGCAGTACTTC. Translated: CSAREGPAHEQYF.

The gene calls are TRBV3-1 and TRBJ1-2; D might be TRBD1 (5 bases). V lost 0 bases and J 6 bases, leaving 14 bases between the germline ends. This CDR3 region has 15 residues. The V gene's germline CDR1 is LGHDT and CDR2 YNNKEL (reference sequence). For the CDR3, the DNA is TGTGCCAGCAGCCAAGATCCGGGGGGGATAAATGGCTACACCTTC. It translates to CASSQDPGGINGYTF.

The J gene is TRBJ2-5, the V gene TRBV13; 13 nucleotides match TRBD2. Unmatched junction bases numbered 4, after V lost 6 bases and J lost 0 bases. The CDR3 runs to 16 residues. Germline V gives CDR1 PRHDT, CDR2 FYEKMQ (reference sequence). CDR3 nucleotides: TGTGCCAGCAGAGTGGGACTAGCGGGGTACCAAGAGACCCAGTACTTC. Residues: CASRVGLAGYQETQYF. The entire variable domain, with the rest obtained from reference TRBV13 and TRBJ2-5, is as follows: AAGVIQSPRHLIKEKRETATLKCYPIPRHDTVYWYQQGPGQDPQFLISFYEKMQSDKGSIPDRFSAQQFSDYHSELNMSSLELGDSALYFCASRVGLAGYQETQYFGPGTRLLVL.

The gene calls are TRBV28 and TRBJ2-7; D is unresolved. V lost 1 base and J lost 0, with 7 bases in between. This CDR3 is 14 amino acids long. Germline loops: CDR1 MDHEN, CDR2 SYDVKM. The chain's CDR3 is CASSLFDFSYEQYF. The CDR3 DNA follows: TGTGCCAGCAGTTTATTCGACTTCTCCTACGAGCAGTACTTC.

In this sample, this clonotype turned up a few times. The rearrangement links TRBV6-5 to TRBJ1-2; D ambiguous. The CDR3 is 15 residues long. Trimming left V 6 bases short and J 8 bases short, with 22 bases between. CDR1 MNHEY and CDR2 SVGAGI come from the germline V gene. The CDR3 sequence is CASSREYRFSGGYTF. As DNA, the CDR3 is TGTGCCAGCAGCCGCGAGTATCGTTTTTCGGGCGGCTACACCTTC.

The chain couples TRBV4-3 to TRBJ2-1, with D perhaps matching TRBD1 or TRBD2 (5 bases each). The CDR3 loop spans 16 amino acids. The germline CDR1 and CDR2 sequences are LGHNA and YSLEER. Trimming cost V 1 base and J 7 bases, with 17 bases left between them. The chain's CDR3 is CASSQASRDPSNEQFF. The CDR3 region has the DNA TGCGCCAGCAGCCAAGCTTCTAGGGACCCCTCTAATGAGCAGTTCTTC.

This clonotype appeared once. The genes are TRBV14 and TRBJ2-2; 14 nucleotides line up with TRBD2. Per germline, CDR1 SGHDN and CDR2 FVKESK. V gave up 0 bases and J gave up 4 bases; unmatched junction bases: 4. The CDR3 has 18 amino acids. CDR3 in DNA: TGTGCCAGCAGCCAAGAGGGACTAGCGGGAGTATTCACCGGGGAGCTGTTTTTT. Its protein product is CASSQEGLAGVFTGELFF.

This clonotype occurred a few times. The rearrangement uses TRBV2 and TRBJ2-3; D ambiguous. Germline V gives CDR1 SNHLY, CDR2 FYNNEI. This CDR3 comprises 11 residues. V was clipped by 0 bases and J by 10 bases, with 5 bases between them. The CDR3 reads CASSEALPQYF. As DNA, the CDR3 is TGTGCCAGCAGTGAAGCGCTTCCGCAGTATTTT. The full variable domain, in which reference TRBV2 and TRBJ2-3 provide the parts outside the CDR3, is EPEVTQTPSHQVTQMGQEVILRCVPISNHLYFYWYRQILGQKVEFLVSFYNNEISEKSEIFDDQFSVERPDGSNFTLKIRSTKLEDSAMYFCASSEALPQYFGPGTRLTVL.

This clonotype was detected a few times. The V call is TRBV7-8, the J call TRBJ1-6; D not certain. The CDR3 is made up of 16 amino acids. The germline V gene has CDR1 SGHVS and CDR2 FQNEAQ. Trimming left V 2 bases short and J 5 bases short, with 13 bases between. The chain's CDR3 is CASSLIMGINNSPLHF. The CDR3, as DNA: TGTGCCAGCAGCTTAATAATGGGGATCAATAATTCACCCCTCCACTTT.

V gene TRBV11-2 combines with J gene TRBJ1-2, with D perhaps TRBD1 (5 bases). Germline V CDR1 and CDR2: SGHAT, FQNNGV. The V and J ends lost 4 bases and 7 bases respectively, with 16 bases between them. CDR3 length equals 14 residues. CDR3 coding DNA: TGTGCCAGCAGCTCGACTAGTTGGGGGGGTGGCTACACCTTC. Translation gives CASSSTSWGGGYTF. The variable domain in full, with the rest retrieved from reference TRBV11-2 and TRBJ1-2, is EAGVAQSPRYKIIEKRQSVAFWCNPISGHATLYWYQQILGQGPKLLIQFQNNGVVDDSQLPKDRFSAERLKGVDSTLKIQPAKLEDSAVYLCASSSTSWGGGYTFGSGTRLTVV.

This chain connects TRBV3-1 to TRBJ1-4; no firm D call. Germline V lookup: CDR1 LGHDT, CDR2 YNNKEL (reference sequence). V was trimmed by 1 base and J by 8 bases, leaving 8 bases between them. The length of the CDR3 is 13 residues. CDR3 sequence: CASSQAGIEKLFF. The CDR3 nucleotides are TGTGCCAGCAGCCAAGCAGGAATCGAAAAACTGTTTTTT.

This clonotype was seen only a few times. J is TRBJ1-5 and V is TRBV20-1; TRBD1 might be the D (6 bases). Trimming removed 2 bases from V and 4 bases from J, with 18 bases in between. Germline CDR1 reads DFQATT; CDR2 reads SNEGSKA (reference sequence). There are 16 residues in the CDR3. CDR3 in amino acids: CSARMSPGARNQPQHF. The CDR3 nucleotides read TGCAGTGCTAGAATGTCTCCGGGGGCGAGGAATCAGCCCCAGCATTTT.

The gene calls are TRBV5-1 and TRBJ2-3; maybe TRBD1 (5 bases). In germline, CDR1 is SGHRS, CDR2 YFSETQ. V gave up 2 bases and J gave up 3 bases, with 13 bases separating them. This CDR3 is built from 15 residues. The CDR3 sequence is CASSLKGILTDTQYF. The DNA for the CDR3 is TGCGCCAGCAGCTTAAAGGGGATACTAACAGATACGCAGTATTTT.

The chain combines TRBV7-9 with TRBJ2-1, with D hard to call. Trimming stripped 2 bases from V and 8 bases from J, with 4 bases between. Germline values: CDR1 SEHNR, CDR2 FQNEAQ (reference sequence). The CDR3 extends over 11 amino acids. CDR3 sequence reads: CASSLSYEQFF. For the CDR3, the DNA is TGTGCCAGCAGCTTAAGCTATGAGCAGTTCTTC.

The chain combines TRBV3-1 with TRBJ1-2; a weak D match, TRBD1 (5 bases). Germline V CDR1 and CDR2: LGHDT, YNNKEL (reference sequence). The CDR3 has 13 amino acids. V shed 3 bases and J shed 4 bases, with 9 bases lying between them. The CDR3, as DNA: TGTGCCAGCAGCCAGGGGCAGTTCTATGGCTACACCTTC. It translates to CASSQGQFYGYTF.

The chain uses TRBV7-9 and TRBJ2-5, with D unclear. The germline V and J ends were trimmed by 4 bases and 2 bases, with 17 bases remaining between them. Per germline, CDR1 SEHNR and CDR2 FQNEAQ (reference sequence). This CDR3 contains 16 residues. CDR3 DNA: TGTGCCAGCAGCTGGATGTTTAAAAGGGTACAAGAGACCCAGTACTTC. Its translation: CASSWMFKRVQETQYF.

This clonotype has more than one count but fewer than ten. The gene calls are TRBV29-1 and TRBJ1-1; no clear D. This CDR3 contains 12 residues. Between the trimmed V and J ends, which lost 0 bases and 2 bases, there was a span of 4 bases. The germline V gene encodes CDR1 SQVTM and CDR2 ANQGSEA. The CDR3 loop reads CSVEDFNTEAFF. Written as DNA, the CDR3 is TGCAGCGTTGAAGATTTTAACACTGAAGCTTTCTTT.

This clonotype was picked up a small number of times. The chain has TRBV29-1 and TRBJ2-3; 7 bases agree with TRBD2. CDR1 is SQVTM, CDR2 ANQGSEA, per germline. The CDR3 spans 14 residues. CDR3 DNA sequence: TGCAATGCCCTCCCGGGACTAAACACAGATACGCAGTATTTT. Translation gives CNALPGLNTDTQYF.

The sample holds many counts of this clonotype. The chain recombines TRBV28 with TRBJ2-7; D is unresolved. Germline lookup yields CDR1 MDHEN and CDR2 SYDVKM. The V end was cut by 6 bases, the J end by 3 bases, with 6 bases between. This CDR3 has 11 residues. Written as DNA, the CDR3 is TGTGCCAGCAGGGGAAACTACGAGCAGTACTTC. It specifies CASRGNYEQYF. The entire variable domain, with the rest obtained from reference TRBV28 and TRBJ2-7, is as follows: DVKVTQSSRYLVKRTGEKVFLECVQDMDHENMFWYRQDPGLGLRLIYFSYDVKMKEKGDIPEGYSVSREKKERFSLILESASTNQTSMYLCASRGNYEQYFGPGTRLTVT.

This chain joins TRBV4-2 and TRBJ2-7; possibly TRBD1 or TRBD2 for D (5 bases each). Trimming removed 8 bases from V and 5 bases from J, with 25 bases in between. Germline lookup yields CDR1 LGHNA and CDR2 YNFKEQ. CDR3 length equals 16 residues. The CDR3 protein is CASEYPGSSVGDEQYF. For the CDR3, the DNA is TGTGCCAGCGAGTATCCGGGATCTTCCGTGGGGGACGAGCAGTACTTC.

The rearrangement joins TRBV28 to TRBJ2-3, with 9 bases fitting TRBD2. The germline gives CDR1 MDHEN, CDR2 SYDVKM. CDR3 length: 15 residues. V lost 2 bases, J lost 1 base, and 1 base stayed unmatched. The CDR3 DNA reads TGTGCCAGCAGTTTAAGACTAGCGGGCACAGATACGCAGTATTTT. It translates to CASSLRLAGTDTQYF.

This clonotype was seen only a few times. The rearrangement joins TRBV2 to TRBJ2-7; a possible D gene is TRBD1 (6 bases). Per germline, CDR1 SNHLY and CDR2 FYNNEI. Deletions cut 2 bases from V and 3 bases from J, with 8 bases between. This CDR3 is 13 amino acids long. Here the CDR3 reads CASSEWDNYEQYF. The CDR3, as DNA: TGTGCCAGCAGTGAATGGGACAACTACGAGCAGTACTTC.

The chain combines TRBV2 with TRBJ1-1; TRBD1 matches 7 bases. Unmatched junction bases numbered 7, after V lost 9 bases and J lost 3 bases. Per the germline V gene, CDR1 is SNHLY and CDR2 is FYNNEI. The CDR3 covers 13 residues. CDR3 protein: CASLGQVYTEAFF. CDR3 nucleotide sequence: TGTGCCAGTTTAGGACAGGTCTACACTGAAGCTTTCTTT. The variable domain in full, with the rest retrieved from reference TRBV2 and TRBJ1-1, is EPEVTQTPSHQVTQMGQEVILRCVPISNHLYFYWYRQILGQKVEFLVSFYNNEISEKSEIFDDQFSVERPDGSNFTLKIRSTKLEDSAMYFCASLGQVYTEAFFGQGTRLTVV.

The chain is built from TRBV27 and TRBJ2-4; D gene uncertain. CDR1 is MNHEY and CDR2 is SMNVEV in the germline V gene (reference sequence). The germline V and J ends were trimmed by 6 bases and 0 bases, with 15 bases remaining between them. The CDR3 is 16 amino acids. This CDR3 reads CASSPDSSRAKNIQYF. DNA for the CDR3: TGTGCCAGCAGCCCTGACTCGTCGCGAGCCAAAAACATTCAGTACTTC.

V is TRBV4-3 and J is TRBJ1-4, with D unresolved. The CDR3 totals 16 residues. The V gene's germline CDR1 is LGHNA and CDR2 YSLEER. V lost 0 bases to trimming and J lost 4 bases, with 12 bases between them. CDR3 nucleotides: TGCGCCAGCAGCCAAGAAGCTGGATTCAATAATGAAAAACTGTTTTTT. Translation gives CASSQEAGFNNEKLFF.

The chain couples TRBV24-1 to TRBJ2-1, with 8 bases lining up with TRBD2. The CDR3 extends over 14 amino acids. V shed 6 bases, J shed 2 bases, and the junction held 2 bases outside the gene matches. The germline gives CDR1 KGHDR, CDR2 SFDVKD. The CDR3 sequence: CATSPGGPYNEQFF. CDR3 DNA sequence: TGTGCCACCAGTCCGGGAGGGCCCTACAATGAGCAGTTCTTC.

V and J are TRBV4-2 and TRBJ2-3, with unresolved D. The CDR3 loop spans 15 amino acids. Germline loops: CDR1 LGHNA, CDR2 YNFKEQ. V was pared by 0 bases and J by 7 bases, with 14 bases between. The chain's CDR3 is CASSQEGKTANTQYF. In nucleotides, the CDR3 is TGTGCCAGCAGCCAAGAGGGAAAGACTGCAAATACGCAGTATTTT.

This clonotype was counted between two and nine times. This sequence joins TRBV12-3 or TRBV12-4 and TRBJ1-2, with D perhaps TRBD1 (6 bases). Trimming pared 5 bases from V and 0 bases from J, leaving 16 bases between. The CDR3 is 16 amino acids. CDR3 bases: TGTGCCAGCAGTCCTGTGGGGGGCATAGCTAACTATGGCTACACCTTC. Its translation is CASSPVGGIANYGYTF.

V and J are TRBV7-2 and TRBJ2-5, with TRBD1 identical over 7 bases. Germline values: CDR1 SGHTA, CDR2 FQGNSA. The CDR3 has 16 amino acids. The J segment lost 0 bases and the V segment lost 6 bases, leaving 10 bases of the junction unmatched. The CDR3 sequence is CASRPPGQIYQETQYF. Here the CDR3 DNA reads TGTGCCAGCAGACCTCCGGGACAGATTTACCAAGAGACCCAGTACTTC.